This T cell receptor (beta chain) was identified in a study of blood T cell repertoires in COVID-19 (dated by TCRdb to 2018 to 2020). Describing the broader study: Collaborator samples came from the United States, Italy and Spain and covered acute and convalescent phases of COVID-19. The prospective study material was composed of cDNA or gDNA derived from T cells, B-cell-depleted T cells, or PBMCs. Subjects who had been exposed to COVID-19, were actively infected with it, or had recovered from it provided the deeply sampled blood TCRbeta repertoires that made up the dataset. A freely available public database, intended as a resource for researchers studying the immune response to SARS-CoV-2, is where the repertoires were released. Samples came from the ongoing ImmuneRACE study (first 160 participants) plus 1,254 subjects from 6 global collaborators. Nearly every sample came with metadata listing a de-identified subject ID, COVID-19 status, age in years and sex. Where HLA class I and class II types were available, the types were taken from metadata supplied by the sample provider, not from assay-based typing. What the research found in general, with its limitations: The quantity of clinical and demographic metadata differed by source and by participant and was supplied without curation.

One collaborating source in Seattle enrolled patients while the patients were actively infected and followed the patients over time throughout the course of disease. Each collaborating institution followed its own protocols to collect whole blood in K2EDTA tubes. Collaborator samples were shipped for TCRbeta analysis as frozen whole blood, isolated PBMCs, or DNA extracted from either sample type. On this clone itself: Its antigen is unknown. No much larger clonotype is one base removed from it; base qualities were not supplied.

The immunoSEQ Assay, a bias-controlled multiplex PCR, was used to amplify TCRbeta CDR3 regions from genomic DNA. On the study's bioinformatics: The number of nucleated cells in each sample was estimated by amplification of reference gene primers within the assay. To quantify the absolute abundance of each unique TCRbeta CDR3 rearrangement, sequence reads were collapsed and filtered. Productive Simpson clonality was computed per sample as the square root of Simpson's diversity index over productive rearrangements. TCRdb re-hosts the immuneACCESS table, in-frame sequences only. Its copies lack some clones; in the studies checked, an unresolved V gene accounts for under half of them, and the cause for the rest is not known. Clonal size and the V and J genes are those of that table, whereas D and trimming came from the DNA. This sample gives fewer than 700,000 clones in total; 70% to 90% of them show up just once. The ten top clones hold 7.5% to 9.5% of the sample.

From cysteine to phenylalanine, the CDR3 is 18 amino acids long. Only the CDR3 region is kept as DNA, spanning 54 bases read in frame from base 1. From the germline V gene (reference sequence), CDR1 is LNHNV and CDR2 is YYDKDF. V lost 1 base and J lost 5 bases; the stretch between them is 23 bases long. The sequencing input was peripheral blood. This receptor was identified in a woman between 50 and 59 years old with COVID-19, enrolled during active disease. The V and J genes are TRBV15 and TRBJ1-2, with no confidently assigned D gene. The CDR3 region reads CATSRGSASAKDYYGYTF. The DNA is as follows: TGTGCCACCAGCAGAGGGAGCGCGTCGGCAAAGGACTATTATGGCTACACCTTC.